This T cell receptor (beta chain) was sequenced during a study of T cells in Graves' hyperthyroidism and ophthalmopathy. General study findings and limits: Expanded thyroid clonotypes (above 0.001) were mostly also found in blood.

With 6 bases removed from V and 0 bases from J, the gap between germline ends came to 11 bases. Per the germline V gene, CDR1 is MDHEN and CDR2 is SYDVKM. This CDR3 has 15 amino acids. Note on this clonotype: The antigen remains unidentified.

Amplified TCR beta CDR3 regions came from RNA transcripts. During a first-round RT-PCR of the TCR CDR3, the HTBI primer set was used. MiXCR was run by TCRdb on the multiplex PCR reads, yielding one entry per CDR3 protein. The table shows approximately 570,000 distinct CDR3 sequences, with approximately 20% occurring only once. The sequenced sample was blood. The genes are TRBV28 and TRBJ1-4; no reliable D call. This sequence originates from a man in his forties with Graves' ophthalmopathy. The CDR3 is CASSPGSSTNEKLFF. DNA for the CDR3: TGTGCCAGCAGCCCCGGGTCTTCAACTAATGAAAAACTGTTTTTT.